This TCR beta chain is from a study of PD-1 blockade in classical Hodgkin lymphoma. Study overall: Patients were administered nivolumab (3 mg/kg intravenously) every 2 weeks. Regarding the study as a whole: CD4+ TCR diversity, unlike CD8+, rose significantly by C4D1. Why repertoires differed is undefined; disease activity or prior therapy possibly contributed.

Germline lookup yields CDR1 MGHRA and CDR2 YSYEKL. The CDR3 contains 14 residues. Trimming took 1 base from V and 6 from J, leaving 11 bases between them. Sequencing used immunoSEQ multiplex PCR; TCRdb keeps in-frame clones, though not all of them. The repertoire includes roughly 20,000 clones, roughly four fifths of them detected once, and about 2.3% sits in the top ten. Time point meaning: cycle 4 day 1 (C4D1), after more than five weeks of nivolumab. In every patient, relapse followed autologous stem cell transplantation, while exposure to brentuximab vedotin differed. Starting with thawed PBMCs, CD4+ T cells were purified by magnetic negative selection. Regarding this clone: Its antigen is unknown.

The TCR originated in a human donor with classical Hodgkin lymphoma. The rearrangement joins TRBV4-1 to TRBJ2-3, with D possibly being TRBD2 (6 bases). The source material was CD4+ T cells from blood, sampled before the fourth cycle of nivolumab. DNA for the CDR3: TGCGCCAGCAGCCAAGGGTTGCGGGATGATACGCAGTATTTT. Protein: CASSQGLRDDTQYF.